The entry below describes one TCR beta chain. Germline V gives CDR1 MDHEN, CDR2 SYDVKM. CDR3 size: 14 residues. Trimming took off 5 bases at V and 1 base at J, with 11 bases between the two ends. This record belongs to a study of T cell responses to AZD1222 COVID-19 vaccine. Profiled with immunoSEQ multiplex PCR; TCRdb holds only in-frame clones, not every one. The table includes 70,000 to 85,000 clones, around 82% detected once. The sample in question was peripheral blood, obtained 28 days after the second AZD1222 dose. The receptor was derived from an adult who received the AZD1222 COVID-19 vaccine. The J gene is TRBJ1-1, the V gene TRBV28, with a weak D call TRBD1 (5 bases). The CDR3 DNA follows: TGTGCCAGCAGTCCCCCAGACAGGAACACTGAAGCTTTCTTT. It encodes CASSPPDRNTEAFF.